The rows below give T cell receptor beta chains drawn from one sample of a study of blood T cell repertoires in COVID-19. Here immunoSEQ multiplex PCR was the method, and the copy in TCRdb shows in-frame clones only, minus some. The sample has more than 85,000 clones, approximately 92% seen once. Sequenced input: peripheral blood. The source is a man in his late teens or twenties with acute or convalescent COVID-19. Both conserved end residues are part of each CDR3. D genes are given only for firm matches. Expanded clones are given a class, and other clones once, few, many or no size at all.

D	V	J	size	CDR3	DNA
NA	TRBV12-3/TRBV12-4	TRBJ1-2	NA	CASSLSQGPTF	TGTGCCAGCAGTTTAAGTCAGGGCCCCACCTTC
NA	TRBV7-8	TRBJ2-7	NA	CASSFFGGNYEQYF	TGTGCCAGCAGCTTCTTCGGGGGTAACTACGAGCAGTACTTC
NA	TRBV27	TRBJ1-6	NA	CASSPRDLGSPLHF	TGTGCCAGCAGTCCGCGGGATTTGGGATCACCCCTCCACTTT
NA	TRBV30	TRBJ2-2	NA	CAWSVSISPGRWFTGELFF	TGTGCCTGGAGTGTCTCTATAAGCCCGGGAAGGTGGTTTACCGGGGAGCTGTTTTTT
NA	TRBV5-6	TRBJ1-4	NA	CASSRNQGGYEKLFF	TGTGCCAGCAGCCGAAACCAGGGAGGGTATGAAAAACTGTTTTTT
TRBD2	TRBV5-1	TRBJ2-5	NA	CASSGGLAGPQETQYF	TGCGCCAGCAGCGGCGGACTAGCGGGACCCCAAGAGACCCAGTACTTC
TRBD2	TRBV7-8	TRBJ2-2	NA	CASSFNSGRYTGELFF	TGTGCCAGCAGCTTTAATAGCGGGAGGTATACCGGGGAGCTGTTTTTT
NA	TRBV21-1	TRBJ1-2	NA	CASSKEETGGNGYTF	TGTGCCAGCAGCAAAGAAGAGACAGGGGGCAATGGCTACACCTTC
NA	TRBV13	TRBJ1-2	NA	CASSFFDRTNYGYTF	TGTGCCAGCAGCTTCTTCGACAGGACCAACTATGGCTACACCTTC
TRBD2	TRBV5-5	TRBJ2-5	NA	CASSVPGLAETQYF	TGTGCCAGCAGCGTACCGGGACTAGCAGAGACCCAGTACTTC
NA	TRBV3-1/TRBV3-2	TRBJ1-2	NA	CASSQGREPLGGYTF	TGTGCCAGCAGCCAAGGCCGGGAACCCCTGGGAGGCTACACCTTC
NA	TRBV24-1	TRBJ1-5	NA	CATSAGISNQPQHF	TGTGCCACCAGTGCAGGGATTAGCAATCAGCCCCAGCATTTT
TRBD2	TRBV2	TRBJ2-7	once	CASEGVGGTSTYYEQYF	TGTGCCAGCGAGGGGGTAGGTGGGACTAGCACTTACTACGAGCAGTACTTC
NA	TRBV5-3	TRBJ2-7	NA	CARSSLLTAGLYEQYF	TGTGCCAGAAGTTCTCTCCTTACTGCGGGACTCTACGAGCAGTACTTC
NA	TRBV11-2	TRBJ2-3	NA	CASSLGLRATDTQYF	TGTGCCAGCAGCTTAGGCTTGAGAGCCACAGATACGCAGTATTTT
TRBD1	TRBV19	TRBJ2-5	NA	CASSHQLGTGDYQETQYF	TGTGCCAGTAGTCACCAATTAGGGACAGGGGATTACCAAGAGACCCAGTACTTC
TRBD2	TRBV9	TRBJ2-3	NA	CASSSGLAGNTDTQYF	TGTGCCAGCAGCTCGGGACTAGCGGGGAACACAGATACGCAGTATTTT
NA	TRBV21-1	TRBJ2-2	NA	CASSPRDKYVASTGELFF	TGTGCCAGCAGCCCCCGGGACAAGTATGTCGCGAGCACCGGGGAGCTGTTTTTT
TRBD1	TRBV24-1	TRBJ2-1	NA	CATGPTGGSPSSYNEQFF	TGTGCCACCGGCCCTACAGGGGGCTCTCCCAGCTCCTACAATGAGCAGTTCTTC
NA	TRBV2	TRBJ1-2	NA	CASSVEGAGVGYTF	TGTGCCAGCAGTGTTGAAGGGGCAGGAGTTGGCTACACCTTC
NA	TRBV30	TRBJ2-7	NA	CAWSGRGGVVGYEQYF	TGTGCCTGGAGTGGTCGGGGTGGAGTAGTAGGCTACGAGCAGTACTTC
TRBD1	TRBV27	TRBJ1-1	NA	CASRRDRGRGWDTEAFF	TGTGCCAGCAGACGTGACAGGGGAAGGGGGTGGGACACTGAAGCTTTCTTT
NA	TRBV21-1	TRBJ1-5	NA	CASSKAQRTGFRGWGNQPQHF	TGTGCCAGCAGCAAAGCCCAGAGGACAGGGTTCCGCGGTTGGGGCAATCAGCCCCAGCATTTT
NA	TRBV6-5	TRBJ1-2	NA	CASSYSRGENYGYTF	TGTGCCAGCAGTTACTCCAGGGGCGAAAACTATGGCTACACCTTC
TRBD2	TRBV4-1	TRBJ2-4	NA	CASSQGLAGGGKNIQYF	TGCGCCAGCAGCCAAGGACTAGCGGGAGGGGGCAAAAACATTCAGTACTTC
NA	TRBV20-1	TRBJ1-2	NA	CSANKGYTF	TGCAGTGCTAATAAAGGCTACACCTTC
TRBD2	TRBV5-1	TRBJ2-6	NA	CASSIAGGANVLTF	TGCGCCAGCAGCATAGCGGGAGGGGCCAACGTCCTGACTTTC
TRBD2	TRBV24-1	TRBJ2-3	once	CATSVGGDTQYF	TGTGCCACCAGTGTGGGAGGGGATACGCAGTATTTT
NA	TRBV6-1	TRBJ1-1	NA	CASSEVGQGEAFF	TGTGCCAGCAGTGAAGTTGGGCAGGGCGAAGCTTTCTTT
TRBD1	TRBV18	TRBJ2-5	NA	CASSRDRGREETQYF	TGTGCCAGCTCGCGGGACAGGGGGCGGGAAGAGACCCAGTACTTC
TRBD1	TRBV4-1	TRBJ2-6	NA	CASSLSGTGTGANVLTF	TGCGCCAGCAGCCTGTCCGGGACAGGGACTGGGGCCAACGTCCTGACTTTC
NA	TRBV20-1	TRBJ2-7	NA	CSAYLRYEQYF	TGCAGTGCTTATTTGAGATACGAGCAGTACTTC
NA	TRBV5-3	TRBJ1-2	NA	CARSIRDGYGYTF	TGTGCCAGAAGCATCAGGGATGGATATGGCTACACCTTC
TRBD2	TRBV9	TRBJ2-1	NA	CASSVAGLAFDEQFF	TGTGCCAGCAGCGTAGCGGGACTAGCGTTCGATGAGCAGTTCTTC
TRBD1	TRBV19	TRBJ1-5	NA	CASSILPGQGQPQHF	TGTGCCAGTAGTATCTTACCGGGACAGGGTCAGCCCCAGCATTTT
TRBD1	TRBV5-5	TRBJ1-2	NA	CASSLRLGQGVDNYGYTF	TGTGCCAGCAGCTTGCGGTTGGGGCAGGGGGTGGATAACTATGGCTACACCTTC
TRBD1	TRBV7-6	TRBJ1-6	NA	CASSAQGTNSPLHF	TGTGCCAGCAGCGCACAGGGGACTAATTCACCCCTCCACTTT
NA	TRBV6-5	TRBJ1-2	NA	CASKGDNYGYTF	TGTGCCAGCAAGGGGGATAACTATGGCTACACCTTC
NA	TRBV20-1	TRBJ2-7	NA	CSASLASPFYEQYF	TGCAGTGCTAGTCTGGCTAGCCCATTCTACGAGCAGTACTTC
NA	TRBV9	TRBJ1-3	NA	CASSARVQGIGNTIYF	TGTGCCAGCAGCGCAAGAGTACAGGGAATCGGAAACACCATATATTTT
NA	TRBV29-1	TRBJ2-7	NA	CSVWTDIYEQYF	TGCAGCGTTTGGACAGACATCTACGAGCAGTACTTC
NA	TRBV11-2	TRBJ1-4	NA	CASSPRGFATNEKLFF	TGTGCCAGCAGCCCTCGGGGGTTTGCAACTAATGAAAAACTGTTTTTT
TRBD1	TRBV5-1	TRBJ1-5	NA	CASSPGQGNQPQHF	TGCGCCAGCAGCCCGGGACAGGGCAATCAGCCCCAGCATTTT
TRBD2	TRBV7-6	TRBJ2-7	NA	CASSLGRARTKRDEREQYF	TGTGCCAGCAGCTTAGGAAGGGCCAGGACCAAGCGGGATGAGAGGGAGCAGTACTTC
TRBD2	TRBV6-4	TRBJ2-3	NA	CASRDLAGADTQYF	TGTGCCAGCAGAGACCTAGCGGGAGCAGATACGCAGTATTTT
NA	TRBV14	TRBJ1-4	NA	CASSQGGGNLEKLFF	TGTGCCAGCAGCCAAGGAGGGGGAAACTTGGAAAAACTGTTTTTT
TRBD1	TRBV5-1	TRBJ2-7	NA	CASSFTGGRYEQYF	TGCGCCAGCAGCTTCACAGGGGGCAGGTACGAGCAGTACTTC
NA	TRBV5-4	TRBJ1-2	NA	CASSLGLEQNYGYTF	TGTGCCAGCAGCTTGGGGCTTGAACAGAACTATGGCTACACCTTC
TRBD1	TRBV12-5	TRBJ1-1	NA	CASALTGSEAFF	TGTGCTAGTGCCCTGACAGGGTCTGAAGCTTTCTTT
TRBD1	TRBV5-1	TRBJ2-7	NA	CASSDRTGSSYEQYF	TGCGCCAGCAGCGATAGGACAGGGAGCTCCTACGAGCAGTACTTC
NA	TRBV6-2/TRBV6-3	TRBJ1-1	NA	CASSFLTEAFF	TGTGCCAGCAGTTTTCTCACTGAAGCTTTCTTT
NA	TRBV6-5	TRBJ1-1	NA	CASSPRGMNTEAFF	TGTGCCAGCAGCCCCAGAGGGATGAACACTGAAGCTTTCTTT
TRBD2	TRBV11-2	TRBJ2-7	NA	CASSQPRTSGSYEQYF	TGTGCCAGCAGCCAACCGAGGACTAGCGGGAGTTACGAGCAGTACTTC
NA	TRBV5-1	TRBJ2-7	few	CASSLEGLDPTF	TGCGCCAGCAGCTTGGAAGGTCTAGATCCAACCTTC
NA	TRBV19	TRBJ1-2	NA	CASTPSVGVRWGYTF	TGTGCCAGTACTCCCAGCGTAGGGGTGCGATGGGGCTACACCTTC
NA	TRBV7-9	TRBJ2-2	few	CASSLRETDNTGELFF	TGTGCCAGCAGCTTACGCGAGACAGATAACACCGGGGAGCTGTTTTTT
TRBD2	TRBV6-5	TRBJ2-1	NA	CASSYRPSGGAGEQFF	TGTGCCAGCAGTTACCGTCCTAGCGGGGGGGCCGGTGAGCAGTTCTTC
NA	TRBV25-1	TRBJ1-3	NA	CASSDSQGSSGNTIYF	TGTGCCAGCAGTGATTCCCAGGGGAGCTCTGGAAACACCATATATTTT